The 17 T cell receptor beta chains listed next were all sequenced from one sample in a study of T-cell memory formation after mild COVID-19. TCRdb independently ran MiXCR on the 5' RACE reads; one entry per CDR3 protein. The sample includes about 13,000 distinct CDR3 sequences, under 20% of them seen just once. Sequenced input: PBMCs or a T cell subset sorted from them (not recorded which). These receptors were obtained from a man in his late teens or twenties who had mild COVID-19 (a few samples of this study predate the infection). Cell type and time point are not known.

This clonotype was seen at least ten times. J is TRBJ2-7 and V is TRBV2, with 7 bases fitting TRBD2. The CDR3 is 15 residues long. V was clipped by 2 bases and J by 0 bases; unmatched bases: 4. CDR1 and CDR2 (germline): SNHLY, FYNNEI. The chain's CDR3 is CASSEWGGSSYEQYF. The CDR3 nucleotides are TGTGCCAGCAGTGAATGGGGGGGGAGCTCCTACGAGCAGTACTTC.

This chain links TRBV6-5 with TRBJ1-2; 7 nucleotides line up with TRBD1. CDR3 size: 15 residues. V gave up 6 bases and J gave up 2 bases; unmatched junction bases: 9. Germline CDR1 and CDR2: MNHEY and SVGAGI. In nucleotides, the CDR3 is TGTGCCAGCAGAATAGACAGGGTGGGGAACTATGGCTACACCTTC. It is translated as CASRIDRVGNYGYTF.

Ten or more counts support this clonotype. The chain uses TRBV9 and TRBJ2-1; 7 positions match TRBD1. Losses at the gene ends were 0 bases for V and 7 bases for J; bases not matched to a gene: 4. Germline V CDR1 and CDR2: SGDLS, YYNGEE. CDR3 length equals 14 residues. The CDR3 nucleotides read TGTGCCAGCAGCGTAGGGACAGGAAGGAATGAGCAGTTCTTC. Protein sequence: CASSVGTGRNEQFF.

This clonotype has a count of ten or more. This sequence joins TRBV12-3 or TRBV12-4 and TRBJ2-1; tentative D call: TRBD1 (6 bases). This CDR3 is built from 14 residues. Trimming shortened V by 2 bases and J by 2 bases, and 7 bases separated the two germline ends. The CDR3 loop reads CASSLNRAYNEQFF. The CDR3, as DNA: TGTGCCAGCAGTTTAAACAGGGCCTACAATGAGCAGTTCTTC.

This clonotype has a count of ten or more. This chain uses TRBV4-3 with TRBJ2-1; TRBD2 agrees at 12 bases. Germline values: CDR1 LGHNA, CDR2 YSLEER. The CDR3 contains 16 residues. Trimming removed 0 bases from V and 4 bases from J; junction bases left unmatched: 1. This CDR3 reads CASSQETSGGYNEQFF. CDR3 nucleotides: TGCGCCAGCAGCCAAGAAACTAGCGGGGGGTACAATGAGCAGTTCTTC.

The V gene is TRBV7-3, the J gene TRBJ2-3; D tentatively reads TRBD1 or TRBD2 (5 bases each). CDR3 length: 14 amino acids. Germline V gene sequence: CDR1 SGHTA, CDR2 FQGTGA. Between the trimmed V and J ends, which lost 2 bases and 6 bases, there was a span of 12 bases. CDR3: CASSLGTHSDTQYF. The CDR3 region has the DNA TGTGCCAGCAGCTTAGGGACCCACAGCGATACGCAGTATTTT.

Only a few counts were recorded for this clonotype. The V and J genes are TRBV20-1 and TRBJ2-7, with 7 bases identical to TRBD1. The CDR3 contains 12 residues. Germline CDR1 reads DFQATT; CDR2 reads SNEGSKA (reference sequence). V was pared by 5 bases and J by 7 bases, with 8 bases of the junction left unmatched. The CDR3 sequence is CSAGDSEGEQYF. The CDR3 coding sequence is TGCAGTGCTGGGGACAGCGAAGGTGAGCAGTACTTC.

This clonotype was seen repeatedly, ten times or more. The V and J genes are TRBV7-6 and TRBJ1-1; D might be TRBD1 (5 bases). The CDR3 loop spans 18 amino acids. The ends were cut back, 1 base at V and 0 bases at J, with 18 bases in the middle. Germline CDR1 is SGHVS and CDR2 is FNYEAQ. The CDR3 sequence is CASSLVPRARAMNTEAFF. The DNA of the CDR3 is TGTGCCAGCAGCTTAGTACCCAGGGCCCGTGCCATGAACACTGAAGCTTTCTTT.

This clonotype has at least ten counts. V gene TRBV5-5 combines with J gene TRBJ2-1; 9 nucleotides align to TRBD1. The CDR3 sequence is 18 residues long. V trimming: 4 bases; J trimming: 4 bases; junction bases outside the gene matches: 15. The germline V gene has CDR1 SGHKS and CDR2 YYEKEE (reference sequence). CDR3 sequence reads: CASSRKDRGVGVYNEQFF. CDR3 sequence (DNA): TGTGCCAGCAGCCGAAAGGACAGGGGAGTTGGGGTGTACAATGAGCAGTTCTTC.

V is TRBV29-1 and J is TRBJ2-5; D is uncertain. V was clipped by 1 base and J by 4 bases, with 7 bases between them. This CDR3 comprises 12 residues. Germline CDR1 and CDR2: SQVTM and ANQGSEA. Here the CDR3 reads CSVEGLRETQYF. In DNA form, the CDR3 reads TGCAGCGTTGAAGGCCTGAGAGAGACCCAGTACTTC.

This chain links TRBV3-1 with TRBJ2-5; 7 bases line up with TRBD1. The V segment lost 1 base and the J segment 2 bases; nucleotides outside the gene matches: 1. There are 14 residues in the CDR3. CDR1 and CDR2 (germline): LGHDT, YNNKEL (reference sequence). CDR3 sequence reads: CASSQGQGQETQYF. In DNA form, the CDR3 reads TGTGCCAGCAGCCAAGGACAGGGTCAAGAGACCCAGTACTTC.

Many counts were recorded for this clonotype. The rearrangement uses TRBV28 and TRBJ2-7; D not certain. V was trimmed by 5 bases and J by 3 bases, leaving 11 bases between them. The germline CDR1 and CDR2 sequences are MDHEN and SYDVKM. This CDR3 contains 13 residues. The CDR3, as DNA: TGTGCCAGCAGTCAAGCAGGAATCTACGAGCAGTACGTC. It specifies CASSQAGIYEQYV.

This clonotype has a count of ten or more. This chain connects TRBV27 to TRBJ2-1; 10 bases line up with TRBD2. Germline V gives CDR1 MNHEY, CDR2 SMNVEV (reference sequence). Losses at the gene ends were 8 bases for V and 8 bases for J; bases not matched to a gene: 9. This CDR3 contains 14 residues. The CDR3 sequence is CASGPAGGLYEQFF. For the CDR3, the DNA is TGTGCCAGCGGTCCAGCGGGGGGGCTATATGAGCAGTTCTTC.

The V call is TRBV19, the J call TRBJ1-5; D is perhaps TRBD1 (6 bases). There are 13 residues in the CDR3. Per germline, CDR1 LNHDA and CDR2 SQIVND (reference sequence). V lost 5 bases and J lost 7, with 12 bases in between. Here the CDR3 DNA reads TGTGCCAGTAGTGCACAGGGTAGGCAGCCCCAGCATTTT. This translates into CASSAQGRQPQHF.

There are many counts of this clonotype. The chain links TRBV7-7 to TRBJ1-5; TRBD1 matches at 7 bases. After removal of 0 bases from V and 1 base from J, the junction contained 6 bases not matched to a gene. The CDR3 is made up of 17 amino acids. Germline V gene data show CDR1 as SSHAT and CDR2 as FNYEAQ (reference sequence). The CDR3: CASSLAREGASNQPQHF. The CDR3 nucleotides are TGTGCCAGCAGCTTAGCGCGGGAGGGGGCGAGCAATCAGCCCCAGCATTTT.

The table lists this clonotype with many counts. This chain uses TRBV13 with TRBJ1-4; no clear D gene. Trimming cost V 2 bases and J 4 bases, with 11 bases left between them. Germline V gene sequence: CDR1 PRHDT, CDR2 FYEKMQ (reference sequence). The length of the CDR3 is 15 residues. Here the CDR3 reads CASSLRAVINEKLFF. For the CDR3, the DNA is TGTGCCAGCAGCTTACGAGCAGTGATTAATGAAAAACTGTTTTTT. The full variable domain, with the rest looked up from reference TRBV13 and TRBJ1-4, is AAGVIQSPRHLIKEKRETATLKCYPIPRHDTVYWYQQGPGQDPQFLISFYEKMQSDKGSIPDRFSAQQFSDYHSELNMSSLELGDSALYFCASSLRAVINEKLFFGSGTQLSVL.

This clonotype has just a few counts. The chain joins TRBV3-1 to TRBJ1-2, with a possible D match to TRBD1 (5 bases). The CDR3 sequence is 15 residues long. The germline V and J ends were trimmed by 2 bases and 3 bases, with 13 bases remaining between them. CDR1 is LGHDT and CDR2 is YNNKEL in the germline V gene (reference sequence). The CDR3 is CASSQNEDSYYGYTF. DNA of the CDR3: TGTGCCAGCAGCCAAAATGAAGACAGCTACTATGGCTACACCTTC.